This T cell receptor beta chain was recorded in a study of OX40 agonist ivuxolimab in advanced cancers. The timepoints at which blood was sampled were baseline, cycle 4 day 1, and cycle 7 day 1. Profiled with immunoSEQ multiplex PCR; TCRdb holds only in-frame clones, not every one. The table shows tens of thousands of clones, with 80% to 95% occurring only once. Comments on this clone: Its cognate antigen is unknown.

Study results and limitations: Expanded clones belonging to CD8+ T cells outnumbered, on average, those of CD4+.

Germline-derived CDR1 and CDR2 are LGHNA and YNFKEQ. CDR3 length: 16 amino acids. Between the trimmed V and J ends, which lost 0 bases and 6 bases, there was a span of 12 bases. This clonotype was obtained from an adult with an advanced solid tumor such as melanoma, head and neck, liver or kidney cancer. The sample here was CD4+ or CD8+ T cells sorted from blood, taken in a trial of the OX40 agonist ivuxolimab. The rearrangement uses TRBV4-2 and TRBJ1-6; D not resolved. DNA of the CDR3: TGTGCCAGCAGCCAAGATTGGTCGGGCTCTAATTCACCCCTCCACTTT. Translating gives CASSQDWSGSNSPLHF.